This TCR beta chain stems from a study of metastatic and nonmetastatic thyroid tumors (dated by TCRdb to about 2020). Regarding the complete study: Repertoires from peripheral blood and from tumor or nodule tissue samples of malignant and benign thyroid patients were compared. What the research found in general, with its limitations: In both blood and tumor samples, TCR beta diversity was reported to be significantly higher in malignant tumors than in benign nodules.

The CDR3 holds 13 amino acids from the cysteine to the phenylalanine. The sequence is cut down to CDR3 DNA, 39 bases in frame from base 1. Sequences MNHEY (CDR1) and SVGEGT (CDR2) are obtained from the germline V gene. A note on this clone: Its antigen has not been determined. Germline and junction disagree at one end, which may indicate a read error.

Before undergoing thyroid surgery, none of the patients had been given any kind of treatment. Using T-cell receptor beta sequencing, the researchers looked back retrospectively at clinical samples from patients, gathered between the early 2010s and the late 2010s. The library was built by means of PCR. Sequenced using an Illumina HiSeq 4000. High-throughput sequencing was used to profile the TCR beta-chain CDR3 region of every patient. The authors' analysis ran thus. CDR3 differences across clinicopathological groups were used to build a classifier for discriminating distant-metastatic papillary thyroid cancer patients. To measure repertoire diversity the researchers used the Shannon index, while the Morisita-Horn index served to gauge how similar the tumor and blood repertoires were. TCRdb reprocessed the public reads (quality trimming at Q25 with fastp, clone calling with MiXCR) and kept in-frame beta chains. Here the V and J calls rest on TCRdb's processing, not on the authors' analysis. The sample has about 25,000 clones on record, over 20% of them singletons. The ten biggest clones cover approximately 13% of the sample.

The chain couples TRBV6-2 or TRBV6-3 to TRBJ1-1, with the identity of the D gene unclear. This TCR was recovered from a male donor with papillary thyroid cancer or a benign thyroid nodule (not recorded which). Some clones in this sample may be carry-over from other donors' samples. Source material: blood. Read as DNA, the sequence is TGTGCCATCAGTCGGTACGGTTACACTGAAGCTTTCTTT. Translated, this gives CAISRYGYTEAFF.